This T cell receptor beta chain was documented in a study of Ad26.COV2.S vaccination and SARS-CoV-2 variants. Treatment meaning: about 20 received Ad26.COV2.S at low or high dose, single or two shots; five or six received placebo; per-sample allocation not given. Day 63 after the first injection of vaccine or placebo was the sampling time. Libraries were prepared by immunoSEQ multiplex PCR; TCRdb keeps only in-frame clonotypes and omits some of them. Of 320,000 or so clones listed, almost 90% were seen once; the top ten hold around 5%. This clone has just one count. The germline V gene encodes CDR1 LGHNA and CDR2 YSLEER. The CDR3 has 16 residues. V was cut by 0 bases and J by 1 base, with 9 bases left in between.

This receptor was taken from a person aged 18 to 59 who received the Ad26.COV2.S COVID-19 vaccine or a placebo. The gene calls are TRBV4-3 and TRBJ1-4; no clear D. The sample here was peripheral blood, taken in a trial of Ad26.COV2.S vaccine versus placebo. CDR3 sequence reads: CASSQDRAGTNEKLFF. The CDR3 DNA sequence: TGCGCCAGCAGCCAAGATCGGGCAGGAACTAATGAAAAACTGTTTTTT.